Sequencing of this T cell receptor beta chain was carried out in a study of OX40 agonist ivuxolimab in advanced cancers. As for the study more broadly: The costimulatory receptor OX40 (CD134) was targeted by ivuxolimab, a fully human IgG2 agonistic monoclonal antibody. Intravenous ivuxolimab was administered to patients every 2 weeks at six dose levels: 0.01, 0.1, 0.3, 1.5, 3 and 10 mg/kg. Of the roughly 51 patients in dose escalation, about 20 had hepatocellular carcinoma, some 15 had melanoma, 9 had renal cell carcinoma and 9 had head and neck cancer. The dose-escalation cohort was roughly 83% male with a mean age of around 62 years, ranging from about 23 to 85. Prior anti-PD-1, anti-PD-L1 or anti-CTLA-4 therapy was permitted, and checkpoint inhibitors had been received by approximately 39% of dose-escalation patients. Partial responses occurred in three dose-escalation patients, of whom one had hepatocellular carcinoma and two had cutaneous melanoma. The point of sequencing TCRbeta in the periphery was to test whether ivuxolimab changed TCR sequence diversity and drove clonal T-cell expansion. The paper covers the monotherapy dose-escalation part of the phase I ivuxolimab trial, which included N of about 51 patients.

Broader findings and caveats from the paper: Low levels of normalized T-cell clonal expansion were also shown by some nonresponding patients. The antigen specificity of the peripheral T cells that underwent clonal expansion was not determined. At doses of 0.1 to 3.0 mg/kg, clonal expansion of both CD4+ and CD8+ T cells in blood was seen between baseline and week 6. In the 0.1-3.0 mg/kg groups, partial responders were among the patients with the lowest normalized peripheral clonal expansion, particularly in CD8+ T cells. After ivuxolimab, expanded clones were on average more numerous among CD8+ T cells than among CD4+ T cells.

In the case of this clone: No cognate antigen has been identified for it. Base qualities are not at hand, and no much larger clone is one base apart.

The germline V gene sets CDR1 to SGHRS and CDR2 to YFSETQ. V and J are trimmed by 4 bases and 5 bases, and the gene matches miss 10 bases of the junction. Inclusive of the bounding cysteine and phenylalanine, the CDR3 is 15 residues long. CDR3 DNA only is kept here, 45 bases in frame from base 1. Patients with a history of autoimmune disease or receiving systemic immunosuppression were excluded from the trial. Peripheral blood for TCR sequencing was collected from all dose cohorts at baseline, on cycle 4 day 1, and on cycle 7 day 1. The samples were taken from a phase I, first-in-human, multicenter, open-label dose-escalation trial of ivuxolimab. Adults with locally advanced or metastatic head and neck squamous cell, hepatocellular, melanoma or renal cell carcinoma were enrolled in the trial. Before TCR sequencing, CD4+ T cells and CD8+ T cells were sorted from peripheral blood as separate populations.

To sequence the TCRbeta CDR3 region, genomic DNA was isolated from the sorted cells. TCRbeta CDR3 regions were sequenced using the immunoSEQ Assay. TCRdb took over this immuneACCESS table, retaining in-frame rearrangements with V and J assigned. Such tables are incomplete; in checked studies, under half of the missing clones stem from an unresolved V gene, and the remainder is unexplained. A total of about 82,000 clones appear in this sample, 86% of them only once. Together, the top ten hold 5.5% to 7.5% of the sample. The chain is encoded by TRBV5-1 joined to TRBJ2-3, with TRBD2 matching 7 junction bases. The sample here was CD4+ or CD8+ T cells sorted from blood, taken in a trial of the OX40 agonist ivuxolimab. The clonotype was recovered from an adult with an advanced solid tumor such as melanoma, head and neck, liver or kidney cancer. The DNA sequence reads TGCGCCAGCAGCACGGCTGGGAGGGCCATAGATACGCAGTATTTT. This gives the protein CASSTAGRAIDTQYF.